This T cell receptor (beta chain) was sequenced during a study of control samples from healthy donors and cancer patients. Produced via immunoSEQ multiplex PCR; TCRdb's table is partial and in-frame only. The sample includes 130,000 or so clones, 87% of them seen just once. The germline V gene has CDR1 SGHDT and CDR2 YYEEEE. The CDR3 runs 15 residues. Trimming removed 3 bases at V and 0 bases at J, with 12 bases between. This clonotype was obtained from a young man in good health. The chain links TRBV5-6 to TRBJ2-5; possible D gene TRBD1, 5 bases. Input material: blood. CDR3 DNA sequence: TGTGCCAGCAGCTCCCTGACAGAGTACCAAGAGACCCAGTACTTC. Translated: CASSSLTEYQETQYF.